This passage covers 7 T cell receptor beta chains from one sample sequenced in a study of blood T cell repertoires in COVID-19. This table comes from immunoSEQ multiplex PCR, and its TCRdb copy is limited to in-frame clones, with some not included. The sample lists about 98,000 clones; nearly 90% were seen once. The specimen was peripheral blood. The receptors derive from a man in his 70s with acute or convalescent COVID-19.

This clone occurred once. The chain combines TRBV6-5 with TRBJ1-3, with D unclear. CDR3 length: 15 residues. Germline assignment: CDR1 MNHEY and CDR2 SVGAGI. Trimming stripped 6 bases from V and 2 bases from J, with 14 bases between. Here the CDR3 DNA reads TGTGCCAGCAGCCCCTCCGCGGCGGCTGGAAACACCATATATTTT. Protein: CASSPSAAAGNTIYF.

This clone was seen once. V and J are TRBV7-2 and TRBJ1-2; possibly TRBD1 for D (5 bases). The CDR3 consists of 15 residues. Germline values: CDR1 SGHTA, CDR2 FQGNSA. Trimming took off 1 base at V and 5 bases at J, with 14 bases between the two ends. The DNA for the CDR3 is TGTGCCAGCAGCTTAGGGGGCGGGGGAAATTATGGCTACACCTTC. Translated, it gives CASSLGGGGNYGYTF.

This chain joins TRBV19 and TRBJ1-5; TRBD1 might be the D (6 bases). Trimming stripped 3 bases from V and 6 bases from J, with 15 bases between. CDR1 and CDR2 from the germline V gene are LNHDA and SQIVND (reference sequence). This CDR3 is 15 amino acids long. CDR3 sequence (DNA): TGTGCCAGTAGTATGGGGCGGGGGGGGCGTCAGCCCCAGCATTTT. This gives the protein CASSMGRGGRQPQHF.

The chain combines TRBV7-8 with TRBJ2-2; 7 bases are a match to TRBD1. V gave up 3 bases and J gave up 5 bases; unmatched junction bases: 6. The CDR3 totals 15 residues. Germline-derived CDR1 and CDR2 are SGHVS and FQNEAQ. Here the CDR3 reads CASSFYRGGTGELFF. The CDR3 DNA follows: TGTGCCAGCAGCTTTTACAGGGGCGGAACCGGGGAGCTGTTTTTT.

This chain connects TRBV9 to TRBJ2-7, with D possibly TRBD1 on 5 matching bases. The V end was cut by 10 bases, the J end by 0 bases, with 23 bases between. The CDR3 extends over 16 amino acids. The germline gives CDR1 SGDLS, CDR2 YYNGEE. CDR3 nucleotide sequence: TGTGCCGCCTGGTTGGGGCACACGCTATTCTCCTACGAGCAGTACTTC. Protein product: CAAWLGHTLFSYEQYF.

The chain has TRBV4-2 and TRBJ1-2; D is undetermined. The germline gives CDR1 LGHNA, CDR2 YNFKEQ. This CDR3 is built from 15 residues. V was clipped by 1 base and J by 5 bases, with 14 bases between them. The CDR3 reads CASSQAEHLNYGYTF. The CDR3, as DNA: TGTGCCAGCAGCCAAGCGGAGCACCTTAATTATGGCTACACCTTC.

The chain couples TRBV5-1 to TRBJ1-3, with TRBD1 matching over 8 bases. The CDR3 has 15 residues. Germline-derived CDR1 and CDR2 are SGHRS and YFSETQ. V lost 4 bases and J lost 3; bases outside the gene matches: 6. CDR3 amino acids: CASSTGQGGGNTIYF. The DNA of the CDR3 is TGCGCCAGCAGCACTGGACAGGGAGGTGGAAACACCATATATTTT.